This T cell receptor beta chain was recovered during a study of T cells in Graves' hyperthyroidism and ophthalmopathy. Using RNA transcripts as the source, TCR beta CDR3 regions were amplified. A set of HTBI primers served as the primers for a first-round RT-PCR of the TCR CDR3. TCRdb fed the multiplex PCR reads into MiXCR, producing one record per CDR3 protein. The sample has some 720,000 distinct CDR3 sequences, 16% seen once. To note about this clonotype: At one end the junction does not follow the germline gene, possibly because of a read error.

Germline V gene sequence: CDR1 SNHLY, CDR2 FYNNEI. The CDR3 consists of 15 residues. This clonotype was obtained from a young man with Graves' hyperthyroidism. The specimen was blood. V is TRBV2 and J is TRBJ1-1; a weak D match, TRBD1 (6 bases). For the CDR3, the DNA is TGTGCCAGCAGAGAAGGACAGATAATGAACACTGAAGCTTTCTTT. It specifies CASREGQIMNTEAFF.